This is a list of T cell receptor beta chains from one sample in a study of blood T cells in healthy people across ages. In TCRdb, the 5' RACE reads were re-called with MiXCR into one record per CDR3 protein. The repertoire holds around 800,000 distinct CDR3 sequences, with roughly 60% as singletons. Sequencing input: blood. The receptors come from a young man in good health. The CDR3 runs from the conserved cysteine through the conserved F or W. The order of the fields is D gene, V gene, J gene, clone size, CDR3 DNA, CDR3 protein. The D gene is left open where the match is weak. Clone size is given for some rows only: seen once, a few or many times, or a class if the clone is expanded.

d_call: TRBD1
v_call: TRBV29-1
j_call: TRBJ1-1
clone_size: few
cdr3_nt: TGCAGCGTCAGGGCTGGGGGGACAGTTACTGAAGCTTTCTTT
cdr3_aa: CSVRAGGTVTEAFF

d_call: .
v_call: TRBV6-5
j_call: TRBJ1-2
clone_size: few
cdr3_nt: TGTGCCAGCAGTTACTCGAGTAGCTCCTATGGCTACACCTTC
cdr3_aa: CASSYSSSSYGYTF

d_call: .
v_call: TRBV6-5
j_call: TRBJ2-1
clone_size: few
cdr3_nt: TGTGCCAGCAGCTCCGACAGACCCTCCTACAATGAGCAGTTCTTC
cdr3_aa: CASSSDRPSYNEQFF

d_call: .
v_call: TRBV7-2
j_call: TRBJ1-2
clone_size: .
cdr3_nt: TGTACCAGCAGCTTAGCCGGAGGGGGGAGGAAGGGAGGCTACACCTTC
cdr3_aa: CTSSLAGGGRKGGYTF

d_call: .
v_call: TRBV24-1
j_call: TRBJ2-1
clone_size: .
cdr3_nt: TGTGCCACCAGTGACCCCTACTTTACCTACAATGAGCAGTTCTTC
cdr3_aa: CATSDPYFTYNEQFF

d_call: .
v_call: TRBV7-9
j_call: TRBJ1-2
clone_size: .
cdr3_nt: TGTGCCAGCAGCTTAGAGCAGTGGGGCTACACCTTC
cdr3_aa: CASSLEQWGYTF

d_call: .
v_call: TRBV9
j_call: TRBJ2-6
clone_size: .
cdr3_nt: TGTGCCAGCAGCGCGTCCGAATTTGACAGTGTCTCTGGGGCCAACGTCCTGACTTTC
cdr3_aa: CASSASEFDSVSGANVLTF

d_call: .
v_call: TRBV12-3/TRBV12-4
j_call: TRBJ2-6
clone_size: few
cdr3_nt: TGTGCCAGCAGTTCCACAGGGATCTCCGGGGCCAACGTCCTGACTTTC
cdr3_aa: CASSSTGISGANVLTF

d_call: .
v_call: TRBV12-3/TRBV12-4
j_call: TRBJ1-2
clone_size: .
cdr3_nt: TGTGCCAGCAGTTTGAAAGGGTTTGGGTTTGGCTACACCTTC
cdr3_aa: CASSLKGFGFGYTF

d_call: TRBD1
v_call: TRBV28
j_call: TRBJ1-1
clone_size: .
cdr3_nt: TGTGCCATCACAATGGACAGGGGGCAAAGAGCTTTCTTT
cdr3_aa: CAITMDRGQRAFF

d_call: TRBD2
v_call: TRBV10-3
j_call: TRBJ2-7
clone_size: .
cdr3_nt: TGTGCCATCAGTGCGGGGCGGGGGGGCTACGAGCAGTACTTC
cdr3_aa: CAISAGRGGYEQYF

d_call: .
v_call: TRBV7-2
j_call: TRBJ2-7
clone_size: few
cdr3_nt: TGTGCCAGCAGCCCGCCAAACAGGATCTACGAGCAGTACTTC
cdr3_aa: CASSPPNRIYEQYF

d_call: .
v_call: TRBV7-9
j_call: TRBJ2-7
clone_size: .
cdr3_nt: TGTGCCAGCAGCTCCGACACTTTCTCCTACGAGCAGTACTTC
cdr3_aa: CASSSDTFSYEQYF

d_call: TRBD2
v_call: TRBV6-2/TRBV6-3
j_call: TRBJ2-5
clone_size: .
cdr3_nt: TGTGCCAGCAGCCTTATTACTAGCGGGCCGCGGGGCCAAGAGACCCAGTACTTC
cdr3_aa: CASSLITSGPRGQETQYF

d_call: .
v_call: TRBV29-1
j_call: TRBJ2-3
clone_size: .
cdr3_nt: TGCAGCGTTGAGGGGACAAGCACAGATACGCAGTATTTT
cdr3_aa: CSVEGTSTDTQYF

d_call: TRBD2
v_call: TRBV5-1
j_call: TRBJ2-1
clone_size: .
cdr3_nt: TGCGCCAGCAGCTTGGCCCCGGGACTAGCGGACAATGAGCAGTTCTTC
cdr3_aa: CASSLAPGLADNEQFF

d_call: .
v_call: TRBV5-5
j_call: TRBJ2-1
clone_size: few
cdr3_nt: TGTGCCAGCAGCTTGGAAACATTGCCCCCAGAGCAGTTCTTC
cdr3_aa: CASSLETLPPEQFF

d_call: .
v_call: TRBV2
j_call: TRBJ2-2
clone_size: .
cdr3_nt: TGTGCCAGCAGTGAATTAGGGGACACCGGAGAGCTGTTTTTT
cdr3_aa: CASSELGDTGELFF

d_call: TRBD2
v_call: TRBV3-1
j_call: TRBJ2-7
clone_size: .
cdr3_nt: TGTGCCAGCAGCCAAGATCTCACTAGCGGGGGAACCGAGCAGTACTTC
cdr3_aa: CASSQDLTSGGTEQYF

d_call: .
v_call: TRBV2
j_call: TRBJ2-1
clone_size: .
cdr3_nt: TGTGCCAGCAGTGTCCTCGGTTACTACAATGAGCAGTTCTTC
cdr3_aa: CASSVLGYYNEQFF

d_call: .
v_call: TRBV20-1
j_call: TRBJ2-7
clone_size: .
cdr3_nt: TGCAGTGCTAGAGATACAACTTCCGAGCAGTACTTC
cdr3_aa: CSARDTTSEQYF

d_call: .
v_call: TRBV13
j_call: TRBJ2-7
clone_size: .
cdr3_nt: TGTGCCAGCAGCTCGACTCTCTCGGCCTACGAGCAGTACTTC
cdr3_aa: CASSSTLSAYEQYF

d_call: .
v_call: TRBV20-1
j_call: TRBJ2-7
clone_size: few
cdr3_nt: TGCAGTGCTTCAGGGATTACCACCGAGCAGTACTTC
cdr3_aa: CSASGITTEQYF

d_call: TRBD2
v_call: TRBV10-3
j_call: TRBJ2-7
clone_size: .
cdr3_nt: TGTGCCATAAATGACGAGCGGGGGCCCCACTACGAGCAGTACTTC
cdr3_aa: CAINDERGPHYEQYF

d_call: .
v_call: TRBV20-1
j_call: TRBJ2-6
clone_size: .
cdr3_nt: TGCAGTGCTAGAGATCGTGGAGATAGTGGGGCCAACGTCCTGACTTTC
cdr3_aa: CSARDRGDSGANVLTF

d_call: TRBD2
v_call: TRBV6-2/TRBV6-3
j_call: TRBJ2-7
clone_size: .
cdr3_nt: TGTGCCAGCAGTTATGCTAGCGGGGGCGCCTCCCCCTACGAGCAGTACTTC
cdr3_aa: CASSYASGGASPYEQYF

d_call: TRBD1
v_call: TRBV10-3
j_call: TRBJ2-1
clone_size: .
cdr3_nt: TGTGCCATCAGTGCCCTTCTAGGGACAGGGTACAATGAGCAGTTCTTC
cdr3_aa: CAISALLGTGYNEQFF

d_call: .
v_call: TRBV29-1
j_call: TRBJ2-2
clone_size: .
cdr3_nt: TGCAGCGTTGAACCAGGGGTTGGCACCGGGGAGCTGTTTTTT
cdr3_aa: CSVEPGVGTGELFF

d_call: .
v_call: TRBV28
j_call: TRBJ2-5
clone_size: .
cdr3_nt: TGTGCCAGCAGCCTAACACGGGGAGGAGAGACCCAGTACTTC
cdr3_aa: CASSLTRGGETQYF

d_call: .
v_call: TRBV29-1
j_call: TRBJ2-7
clone_size: .
cdr3_nt: TGCAGCGTTGATGGAGGGCACTACGAGCAGTACTTC
cdr3_aa: CSVDGGHYEQYF

d_call: .
v_call: TRBV9
j_call: TRBJ2-5
clone_size: few
cdr3_nt: TGTGCCAGCAGCGTAGCCGGGGGTACAAGCGTGGAGACCCAGTACTTC
cdr3_aa: CASSVAGGTSVETQYF

d_call: .
v_call: TRBV6-2/TRBV6-3
j_call: TRBJ2-1
clone_size: once
cdr3_nt: TGTGCCAGCAGTCTCTCGGGACTGGGGGAGCAGTTCTTC
cdr3_aa: CASSLSGLGEQFF

d_call: .
v_call: TRBV4-2
j_call: TRBJ2-5
clone_size: .
cdr3_nt: TGTGCCAGCAGCCAAGATAATCGGGGGCCGGAGACCCAGTACTTC
cdr3_aa: CASSQDNRGPETQYF

d_call: .
v_call: TRBV12-3/TRBV12-4
j_call: TRBJ2-7
clone_size: few
cdr3_nt: TGTGCCAGCGCGCAGACACGGAGATACGAGCAGTACTTC
cdr3_aa: CASAQTRRYEQYF

d_call: .
v_call: TRBV6-1
j_call: TRBJ2-1
clone_size: .
cdr3_nt: TGTGCCAGCAGTGAAGGTTGGGCCGTAGATGAGCAGTTCTTC
cdr3_aa: CASSEGWAVDEQFF

d_call: TRBD1
v_call: TRBV4-3
j_call: TRBJ2-7
clone_size: .
cdr3_nt: TGCGCCAGCAGCCAGCGGAGGACAGGGGAATCCTACGAGCAGTACTTC
cdr3_aa: CASSQRRTGESYEQYF

d_call: TRBD1
v_call: TRBV7-9
j_call: TRBJ1-5
clone_size: .
cdr3_nt: TGTGCCAGCAGCTCGGACAGGGTCAAGCATTTT
cdr3_aa: CASSSDRVKHF

d_call: .
v_call: TRBV19
j_call: TRBJ2-7
clone_size: .
cdr3_nt: TGTGCCAGTAGTATGGAGACAGGCTACGAGCAGTACTTC
cdr3_aa: CASSMETGYEQYF